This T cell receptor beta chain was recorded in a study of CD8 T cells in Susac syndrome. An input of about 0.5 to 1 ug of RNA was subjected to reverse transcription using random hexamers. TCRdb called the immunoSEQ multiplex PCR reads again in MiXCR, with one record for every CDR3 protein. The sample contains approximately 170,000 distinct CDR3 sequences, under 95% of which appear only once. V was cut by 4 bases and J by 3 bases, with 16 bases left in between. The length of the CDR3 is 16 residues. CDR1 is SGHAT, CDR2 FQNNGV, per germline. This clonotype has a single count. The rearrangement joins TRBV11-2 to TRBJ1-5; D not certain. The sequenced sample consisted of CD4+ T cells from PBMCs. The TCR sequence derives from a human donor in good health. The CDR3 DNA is TGTGCCAGCAGCTCACACCGACTGGGTGTCAATCAGCCCCAGCATTTT. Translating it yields CASSSHRLGVNQPQHF.